These T cell receptor beta chains were read from a single sample in a study of blood T cell repertoires in COVID-19. TCRdb's table, derived via immunoSEQ multiplex PCR, lists solely in-frame clones and lacks some. Of 60,000 to 75,000 clones in the sample, nearly 90% were seen once. Sequencing was done on a sample of peripheral blood. The receptors come from a woman in her 50s with COVID-19, enrolled during active disease. Each CDR3 is given with its conserved first and last residue. D genes are given only for firm matches. Where a row states a size, it is once, few, many or the class of an expanded clone; other rows omit it.

v_gene: TRBV28; j_gene: TRBJ1-5; abundance: -; d_gene: -; CDR3aa: CASSSSLNQPQHF; CDR3nt: TGTGCCAGCAGTTCCAGTCTCAATCAGCCCCAGCATTTT
v_gene: TRBV2; j_gene: TRBJ1-4; abundance: few; d_gene: -; CDR3aa: CASSRDIREKLFF; CDR3nt: TGTGCCAGCAGCCGGGACATCCGTGAAAAACTGTTTTTT
v_gene: TRBV5-1; j_gene: TRBJ2-7; abundance: -; d_gene: -; CDR3aa: CASSPGVGTAPYEQYF; CDR3nt: TGCGCCAGCAGCCCGGGGGTTGGGACGGCTCCCTACGAGCAGTACTTC
v_gene: TRBV7-3; j_gene: TRBJ2-3; abundance: -; d_gene: -; CDR3aa: CASSLQGGTDTQYF; CDR3nt: TGTGCCAGCAGTCTCCAGGGTGGGACAGATACGCAGTATTTT
v_gene: TRBV12-3/TRBV12-4; j_gene: TRBJ2-7; abundance: -; d_gene: -; CDR3aa: CASSLGQIYEQYF; CDR3nt: TGTGCCAGCAGTTTGGGCCAGATCTACGAGCAGTACTTC
v_gene: TRBV10-3; j_gene: TRBJ1-4; abundance: -; d_gene: -; CDR3aa: CAISESTGEKLFF; CDR3nt: TGTGCCATCAGTGAGTCGACGGGGGAAAAACTGTTTTTT
v_gene: TRBV6-5; j_gene: TRBJ1-4; abundance: -; d_gene: -; CDR3aa: CASSGEGEKLFF; CDR3nt: TGTGCCAGCTCGGGGGAGGGTGAAAAACTGTTTTTT
v_gene: TRBV5-1; j_gene: TRBJ2-5; abundance: -; d_gene: -; CDR3aa: CASSRWGGEETQYF; CDR3nt: TGCGCCAGCAGCCGCTGGGGGGGCGAGGAGACCCAGTACTTC
v_gene: TRBV28; j_gene: TRBJ2-1; abundance: -; d_gene: TRBD2; CDR3aa: CASSLGAGETNEQFF; CDR3nt: TGTGCCAGCAGTTTAGGGGCGGGAGAAACGAATGAGCAGTTCTTC
v_gene: TRBV7-9; j_gene: TRBJ1-1; abundance: -; d_gene: -; CDR3aa: CASSWAVPVGEAFF; CDR3nt: TGTGCCAGCAGCTGGGCCGTGCCAGTCGGCGAAGCTTTCTTT
v_gene: TRBV19; j_gene: TRBJ2-6; abundance: -; d_gene: TRBD1; CDR3aa: CASRQAGTGGSGANVLTF; CDR3nt: TGTGCCAGTAGACAGGCCGGGACAGGGGGCTCTGGGGCCAACGTCCTGACTTTC
v_gene: TRBV19; j_gene: TRBJ1-6; abundance: -; d_gene: -; CDR3aa: CASSIAGDNSPLHF; CDR3nt: TGTGCCAGTAGTATCGCGGGCGATAATTCACCCCTCCACTTT
v_gene: TRBV28; j_gene: TRBJ2-5; abundance: -; d_gene: TRBD2; CDR3aa: CATSSGGRRGTQYF; CDR3nt: TGTGCCACCTCTTCGGGAGGCCGCCGTGGGACCCAGTACTTC
v_gene: TRBV11-3; j_gene: TRBJ2-7; abundance: -; d_gene: -; CDR3aa: CASSLGRRAHEQYF; CDR3nt: TGTGCCAGCAGCTTAGGACGCAGGGCTCACGAGCAGTACTTC
v_gene: TRBV3-1/TRBV3-2; j_gene: TRBJ2-2; abundance: -; d_gene: -; CDR3aa: CASSRDSVGGELFF; CDR3nt: TGTGCCAGCAGCCGGGATAGCGTGGGCGGGGAGCTGTTTTTT
v_gene: TRBV27; j_gene: TRBJ2-7; abundance: -; d_gene: TRBD1; CDR3aa: CASSWTGPAGESYEQYF; CDR3nt: TGTGCCAGCAGTTGGACAGGCCCGGCAGGAGAGTCCTACGAGCAGTACTTC
v_gene: TRBV25-1; j_gene: TRBJ2-5; abundance: -; d_gene: TRBD2; CDR3aa: CASTHPSWTSGKETQYF; CDR3nt: TGTGCCAGCACACATCCCTCTTGGACTAGCGGGAAAGAGACCCAGTACTTC
v_gene: TRBV11-2; j_gene: TRBJ2-7; abundance: once; d_gene: TRBD1; CDR3aa: CASSLTGVYEQYF; CDR3nt: TGTGCCAGCAGCTTAACAGGGGTCTACGAGCAGTACTTC
v_gene: TRBV4-2; j_gene: TRBJ1-3; abundance: -; d_gene: -; CDR3aa: CASSQGGQGNTIYF; CDR3nt: TGTGCCAGCAGCCAAGGGGGGCAGGGTAACACCATATATTTT
v_gene: TRBV4-1; j_gene: TRBJ2-5; abundance: -; d_gene: -; CDR3aa: CASSLVIGAVQETQYF; CDR3nt: TGCGCCAGCAGCCTCGTGATTGGAGCGGTACAAGAGACCCAGTACTTC
v_gene: TRBV9; j_gene: TRBJ2-3; abundance: -; d_gene: -; CDR3aa: CASSVDPLGGRSTDTQYF; CDR3nt: TGTGCCAGCAGCGTAGACCCCCTGGGGGGAAGGAGCACAGATACGCAGTATTTT
v_gene: TRBV7-2; j_gene: TRBJ2-2; abundance: -; d_gene: TRBD2; CDR3aa: CASSQGRTSSGELFF; CDR3nt: TGTGCCAGCAGCCAAGGACGGACTAGTTCCGGGGAGCTGTTTTTT
v_gene: TRBV7-3; j_gene: TRBJ2-1; abundance: -; d_gene: TRBD2; CDR3aa: CASSPLAGGEQFF; CDR3nt: TGTGCCAGCAGCCCACTAGCGGGAGGTGAGCAGTTCTTC